These 22 T cell receptor beta chains were sequenced from one sample in a study of shared clonotypes between healthy human individuals. The table came from immunoSEQ multiplex PCR; TCRdb's copy has only in-frame clones and leaves some out. The table records fewer than 700,000 clones, approximately 95% of them present only once. Naive-designated CD8 cells lacked CD45RO, were positively enriched for CCR7, and omitted terminally differentiated effector memory CD45RA+ cells. The sequencing sample was made of naive CD8+ T cells sorted from blood. The receptors here all came from a woman aged 30 to 39 in good health.

Note on this clone: The sample contains more than one DNA sequence encoding this CDR3. The chain couples TRBV4-1 to TRBJ2-7; D is unresolved. V was pared by 0 bases and J by 4 bases, with 7 bases between. The CDR3 length is 13 residues. CDR1 is MGHRA, CDR2 YSYEKL, per germline. The CDR3 here is CASSQDRAYEQYF. CDR3 nucleotide sequence: TGCGCCAGCAGCCAAGATAGGGCGTACGAGCAGTACTTC.

CDR3 sequence (DNA): TGTGCCAGCAGCCGTGAGACAGGGGGAGATTTGGCCAAAAACATTCAGTACTTC. As protein: CASSRETGGDLAKNIQYF. The chain uses TRBV28 and TRBJ2-4, with 9 bases lining up with TRBD1. The junction had 13 bases not matched to a gene; V was cut back by 6 bases and J by 1 base. Germline V gene lookup returns CDR1 MDHEN and CDR2 SYDVKM. The CDR3 extends over 18 amino acids. Supplemented by reference TRBV28 and TRBJ2-4, the full variable domain reads DVKVTQSSRYLVKRTGEKVFLECVQDMDHENMFWYRQDPGLGLRLIYFSYDVKMKEKGDIPEGYSVSREKKERFSLILESASTNQTSMYLCASSRETGGDLAKNIQYFGAGTRLSVL.

This chain connects TRBV28 to TRBJ2-7, with D hard to call. The germline V gene encodes CDR1 MDHEN and CDR2 SYDVKM. The CDR3 consists of 11 residues. V gave up 11 bases and J gave up 2 bases, with 10 bases separating them. CDR3 protein: CAAGPAYEQYF. For the CDR3, the DNA is TGTGCCGCCGGACCGGCCTACGAGCAGTACTTC.

J is TRBJ1-1 and V is TRBV13; D might be TRBD1 (5 bases). Germline assignment: CDR1 PRHDT and CDR2 FYEKMQ (reference sequence). The CDR3 has 13 amino acids. Trimming left V 0 bases short and J 8 bases short, with 10 bases between. CDR3: CASSLGARTEAFF. DNA for the CDR3: TGTGCCAGCAGCTTAGGCGCCCGGACAGAAGCTTTCTTT.

The chain uses TRBV28 and TRBJ1-2, with unresolved D. Germline CDR1 is MDHEN and CDR2 is SYDVKM. The CDR3 sequence is 14 residues long. Trimming pared 6 bases from V and 5 bases from J, leaving 16 bases between. The CDR3 loop reads CASRPGSKIYGYTF. DNA for the CDR3: TGTGCCAGCAGGCCGGGCTCTAAAATATATGGCTACACCTTC.

The chain couples TRBV7-9 to TRBJ1-1, with 7 bases lining up with TRBD1. Germline trimming cut 4 bases from V and 8 bases from J; bases unmatched to any gene: 19. Germline V gene lookup returns CDR1 SEHNR and CDR2 FQNEAQ (reference sequence). There are 17 residues in the CDR3. CDR3 nucleotides: TGTGCCAGCAGCTGGTGGAAGAGTGAAGGGGGCGCTCTCGAAGCTTTCTTT. It is translated as CASSWWKSEGGALEAFF.

This clone occurred once. The CDR3 reads CASSLAGGPPEQYF. Written as DNA, the CDR3 is TGTGCCAGCAGTTTAGCGGGAGGGCCACCCGAGCAGTACTTC. The V gene is TRBV27, the J gene TRBJ2-7; 9 bases align to TRBD2. Germline V gene data show CDR1 as MNHEY and CDR2 as SMNVEV (reference sequence). This CDR3 spans 14 amino acids. V lost 2 bases, J lost 6 bases, and 5 bases stayed unmatched.

The rearrangement uses TRBV21-1 and TRBJ1-1. TRBV21-1 is a documented pseudogene. This CDR3 is built from 19 residues. CDR3 sequence reads: CASSHRDTNWCRENTEAFF. DNA of the CDR3: TGTGCCAGCAGCCATCGGGATACTAATTGGTGCAGGGAGAACACTGAAGCTTTCTTT.

This clone was seen just once. The V call is TRBV7-9, the J call TRBJ2-7, with TRBD2 matching 7 bases. V lost 8 bases and J lost 3; bases outside the gene matches: 10. Germline V gene lookup returns CDR1 SEHNR and CDR2 FQNEAQ (reference sequence). This CDR3 region has 14 residues. The DNA for the CDR3 is TGTGCCAGCGAAGCGGGACCTGATATCTACGAGCAGTACTTC. This translates into CASEAGPDIYEQYF.

This rearrangement joins TRBV27 to TRBJ2-7; D possibly corresponds to TRBD1 (6 bases). V was cut by 6 bases and J by 4 bases, with 16 bases left in between. CDR1 is MNHEY, CDR2 SMNVEV, per germline (reference sequence). The CDR3 covers 14 residues. CDR3 DNA sequence: TGTGCCAGCAGCCACAAAAAACAGGGTTACGAGCAGTACTTC. Translated, it gives CASSHKKQGYEQYF.

The rearrangement joins TRBV5-4 to TRBJ2-5; D is perhaps TRBD2 (5 bases). CDR1 is SGHNT and CDR2 is YYREEE in the germline V gene (reference sequence). The CDR3 is 13 amino acids. The germline V and J ends were trimmed by 4 bases and 3 bases, with 10 bases remaining between them. This chain's CDR3 is CASSPREKETQYF. The CDR3, as DNA: TGTGCCAGCAGCCCTAGGGAGAAAGAGACCCAGTACTTC.

The rearrangement uses TRBV2 and TRBJ1-1; 7 positions agree with TRBD1. This CDR3 is 14 amino acids long. After removal of 8 bases from V and 2 bases from J, the junction contained 8 bases not matched to a gene. Germline CDR1 and CDR2: SNHLY and FYNNEI. DNA for the CDR3: TGTGCCAGCTGTATAGGACAGGATAACACTGAAGCTTTCTTT. This encodes CASCIGQDNTEAFF.

This clone was picked up one time. The genes are TRBV6-1 and TRBJ1-2, with no clear D. The V gene lost 3 bases and the J gene lost 1 base, with 6 bases spanning the gap. CDR3 length: 13 amino acids. CDR1 is MNHNS and CDR2 is SASEGT in the germline V gene. CDR3 sequence (DNA): TGTGCCAGCAGTGAGGGCGTTAACTATGGCTACACCTTC. This gives the protein CASSEGVNYGYTF.

The J gene is TRBJ2-2, the V gene TRBV27, with TRBD1 matching 7 bases. The length of the CDR3 is 16 residues. V lost 0 bases and J lost 0; bases outside the gene matches: 1. CDR1 and CDR2 (germline): MNHEY, SMNVEV (reference sequence). In nucleotides, the CDR3 is TGTGCCAGCAGTTTATCGGACAGGACGAACACCGGGGAGCTGTTTTTT. As protein: CASSLSDRTNTGELFF.

This chain connects TRBV5-6 to TRBJ1-1; a weak D match, TRBD1 (6 bases). Germline V gene sequence: CDR1 SGHDT, CDR2 YYEEEE. V lost 3 bases and J lost 4, with 16 bases in between. This CDR3 spans 15 amino acids. Written as DNA, the CDR3 is TGTGCCAGCAGCTGGGGAGGACAGTTTTTCACTGAAGCTTTCTTT. This encodes CASSWGGQFFTEAFF.

V gene TRBV5-8 combines with J gene TRBJ1-4, with D maybe TRBD1 (6 bases). Trimming cost V 4 bases and J 0 bases, with 22 bases left between them. CDR1 is SGHTS, CDR2 YDEGEE, per germline. The CDR3 has 19 amino acids. The CDR3 here is CASSVGQTLIPATNEKLFF. CDR3 nucleotide sequence: TGTGCCAGCAGCGTCGGACAGACCCTTATCCCCGCAACTAATGAAAAACTGTTTTTT.

This rearrangement joins TRBV5-4 to TRBJ2-7, with D unresolved. The CDR3 extends over 13 amino acids. V was clipped by 0 bases and J by 3 bases, with 7 bases between them. CDR1 and CDR2 from the germline V gene are SGHNT and YYREEE (reference sequence). The CDR3: CASSLGENYEQYF. For the CDR3, the DNA is TGTGCCAGCAGCTTGGGGGAAAACTACGAGCAGTACTTC.

In its sample, this clone was seen a few times. This chain uses TRBV7-9 with TRBJ2-7; 12 bases are a match to TRBD2. The trim removed 4 bases at V and 5 bases at J, leaving 6 bases unmatched. This CDR3 region has 15 residues. Germline CDR1 and CDR2: SEHNR and FQNEAQ (reference sequence). The CDR3 DNA is TGTGCCAGCAGCTCAGGACTAGCGGGAATCCACGAGCAGTACTTC. It codes for CASSSGLAGIHEQYF.

The rearrangement uses TRBV5-1 and TRBJ1-4; a weak D match, TRBD1 (5 bases). This CDR3 contains 15 residues. Trimming left V 5 bases short and J 5 bases short, with 16 bases between. Germline V gives CDR1 SGHRS, CDR2 YFSETQ. The CDR3 nucleotides are TGCGCCAGCAGTTTCTCCCGGGACCGGAATGAAAAACTGTTTTTT. Encoded protein: CASSFSRDRNEKLFF.

The chain recombines TRBV7-3 with TRBJ2-7; 7 nucleotides agree with TRBD2. In germline, CDR1 is SGHTA, CDR2 FQGTGA. The V segment lost 4 bases and the J segment 2 bases; nucleotides outside the gene matches: 11. The CDR3 has 16 amino acids. The CDR3 sequence is CASSYADAGAAYEQYF. DNA for the CDR3: TGTGCCAGCAGCTACGCCGACGCGGGAGCGGCCTACGAGCAGTACTTC.

The chain has TRBV5-1 and TRBJ2-7; the D gene is possibly TRBD2 (6 bases). Per the germline V gene, CDR1 is SGHRS and CDR2 is YFSETQ. Trimming removed 0 bases at V and 4 bases at J, with 20 bases between. This CDR3 is built from 17 residues. The DNA of the CDR3 is TGCGCCAGCAGCTTGGATAATGGGGGACTCGGGAGTTACGAGCAGTACTTC. It specifies CASSLDNGGLGSYEQYF.

J is TRBJ1-2 and V is TRBV4-1; weak D call: TRBD1 (6 bases). This CDR3 spans 16 amino acids. V shed 5 bases and J shed 1 base, with 17 bases lying between them. In germline, CDR1 is MGHRA, CDR2 YSYEKL. CDR3 protein: CASSTHRDTDNYGYTF. CDR3 sequence (DNA): TGCGCCAGCAGCACTCACCGGGACACGGATAACTATGGCTACACCTTC.